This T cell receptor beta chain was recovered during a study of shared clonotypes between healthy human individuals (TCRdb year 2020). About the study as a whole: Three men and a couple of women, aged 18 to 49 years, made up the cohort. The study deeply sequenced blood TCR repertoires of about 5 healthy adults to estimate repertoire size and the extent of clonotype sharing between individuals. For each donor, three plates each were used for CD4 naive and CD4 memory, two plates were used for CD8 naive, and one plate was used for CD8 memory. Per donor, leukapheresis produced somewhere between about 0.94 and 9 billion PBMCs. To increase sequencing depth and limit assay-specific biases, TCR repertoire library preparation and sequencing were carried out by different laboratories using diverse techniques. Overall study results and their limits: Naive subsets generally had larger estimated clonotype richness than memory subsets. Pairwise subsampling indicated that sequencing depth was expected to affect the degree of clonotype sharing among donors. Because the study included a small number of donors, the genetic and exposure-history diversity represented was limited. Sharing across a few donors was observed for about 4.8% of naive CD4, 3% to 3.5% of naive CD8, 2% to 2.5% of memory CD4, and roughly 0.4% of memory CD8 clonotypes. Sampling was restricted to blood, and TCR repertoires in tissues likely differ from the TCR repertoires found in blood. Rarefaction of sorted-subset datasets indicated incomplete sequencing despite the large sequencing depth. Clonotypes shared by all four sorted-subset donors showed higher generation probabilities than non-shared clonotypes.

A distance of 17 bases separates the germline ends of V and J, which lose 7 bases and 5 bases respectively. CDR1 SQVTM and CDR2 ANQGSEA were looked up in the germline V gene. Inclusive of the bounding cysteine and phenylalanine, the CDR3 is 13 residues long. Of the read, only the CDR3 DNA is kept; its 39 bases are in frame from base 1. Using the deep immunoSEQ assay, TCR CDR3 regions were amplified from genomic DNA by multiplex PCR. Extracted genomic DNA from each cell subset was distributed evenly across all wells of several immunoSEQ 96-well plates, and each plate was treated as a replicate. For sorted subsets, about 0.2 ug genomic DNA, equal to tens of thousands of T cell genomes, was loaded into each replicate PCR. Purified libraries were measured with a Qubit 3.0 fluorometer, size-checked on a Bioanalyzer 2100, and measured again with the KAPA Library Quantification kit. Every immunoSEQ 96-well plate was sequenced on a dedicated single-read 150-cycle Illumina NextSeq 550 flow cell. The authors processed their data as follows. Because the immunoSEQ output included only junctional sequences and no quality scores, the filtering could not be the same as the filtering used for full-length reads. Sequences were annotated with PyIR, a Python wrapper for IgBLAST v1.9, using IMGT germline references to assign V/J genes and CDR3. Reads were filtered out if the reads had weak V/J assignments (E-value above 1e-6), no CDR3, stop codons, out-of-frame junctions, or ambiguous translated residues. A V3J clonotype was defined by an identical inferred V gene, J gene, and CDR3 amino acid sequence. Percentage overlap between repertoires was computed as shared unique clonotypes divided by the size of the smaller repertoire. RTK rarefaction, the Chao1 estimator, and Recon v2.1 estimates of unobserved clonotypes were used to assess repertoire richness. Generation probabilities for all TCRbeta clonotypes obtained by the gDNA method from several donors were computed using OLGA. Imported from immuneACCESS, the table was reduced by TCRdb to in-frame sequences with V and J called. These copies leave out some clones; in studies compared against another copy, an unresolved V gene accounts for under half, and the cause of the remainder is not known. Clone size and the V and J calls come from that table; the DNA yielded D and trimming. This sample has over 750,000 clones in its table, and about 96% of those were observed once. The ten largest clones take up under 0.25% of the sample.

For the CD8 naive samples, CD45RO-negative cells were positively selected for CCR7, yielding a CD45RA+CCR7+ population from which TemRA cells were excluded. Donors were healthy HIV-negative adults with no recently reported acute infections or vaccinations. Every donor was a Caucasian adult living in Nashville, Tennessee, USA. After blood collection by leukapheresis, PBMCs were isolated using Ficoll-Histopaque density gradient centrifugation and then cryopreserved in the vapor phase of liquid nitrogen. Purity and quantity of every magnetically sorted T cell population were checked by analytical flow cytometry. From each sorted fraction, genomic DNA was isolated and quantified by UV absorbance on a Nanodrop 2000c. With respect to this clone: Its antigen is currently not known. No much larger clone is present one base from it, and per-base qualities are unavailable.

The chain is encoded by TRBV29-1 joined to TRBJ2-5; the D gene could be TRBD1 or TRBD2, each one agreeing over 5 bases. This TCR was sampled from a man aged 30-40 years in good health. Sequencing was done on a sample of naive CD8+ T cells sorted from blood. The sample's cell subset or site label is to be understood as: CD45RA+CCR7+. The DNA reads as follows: TGCAGCGCCGAAGCCCGGGGCCGGGAGACCCAGTACTTC. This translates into CSAEARGRETQYF.